This T cell receptor beta chain is drawn from a study of T-cell memory formation after mild COVID-19. Study-wide findings and caveats: The appearance of some responding clones in pre-infection memory suggested that cross-reactive memory joined.

TCRdb processed the 5' RACE reads anew with MiXCR; each CDR3 protein has one entry. Altogether about 400,000 distinct CDR3 sequences are present, 20% to 25% being singletons, with the ten largest covering less than 15%. CDR3 length equals 13 residues. Trimming took 5 bases from V and 12 from J, leaving 18 bases between them. Germline V gives CDR1 PRHDT, CDR2 FYEKMQ (reference sequence). This clonotype was seen a few times. What it recognizes is unknown. The source material was PBMCs or a T cell subset sorted from them (not recorded which). The sequence came from an adult woman who had mild COVID-19 (a few samples of this study predate the infection). Cell type and time point are not known. The chain couples TRBV13 to TRBJ2-3; D is unclear. For the CDR3, the DNA is TGTGCCAGCAGCCAGATAATGGACCGAGAACAGTATTTT. Translated, it gives CASSQIMDREQYF.